The 21 T cell receptor beta chains reported below all come from one sample, sequenced in a study of T cell responses to AZD1222 COVID-19 vaccine. Measured with immunoSEQ multiplex PCR; TCRdb has only the in-frame clones, and not every one. The repertoire has 110,000 to 150,000 clones, 93% of them found once; the top ten carry roughly 9%. The sequences come from peripheral blood, collected on day 0 of AZD1222 vaccination. The receptors stem from an adult in good health.

The chain employs TRBV28 and TRBJ1-1; D not certain. Germline V lookup: CDR1 MDHEN, CDR2 SYDVKM. This CDR3 region has 13 residues. V lost 11 bases and J 0 bases, leaving 13 bases between the germline ends. CDR3 DNA sequence: TGTGCCGGAAGGAGAGAAATGAACACTGAAGCTTTCTTT. Its translation is CAGRREMNTEAFF.

The rearrangement joins TRBV28 to TRBJ1-6; D uncertain. Per germline, CDR1 MDHEN and CDR2 SYDVKM. The CDR3 consists of 14 residues. Trimming shortened V by 2 bases and J by 2 bases, and 4 bases separated the two germline ends. CDR3 in amino acids: CASSLGTYNSPLHF. The CDR3 nucleotides read TGTGCCAGCAGTTTAGGCACCTATAATTCACCCCTCCACTTT.

The rearrangement joins TRBV6-4 to TRBJ2-1; perhaps D is TRBD1 or TRBD2 (6 bases each). CDR1 and CDR2 (germline): MRHNA, SNTAGT. This CDR3 has 13 residues. V lost 0 bases and J lost 9, with 9 bases in between. DNA for the CDR3: TGTGCCAGCAGTGACTCAGAGGGGGGTGAGCAGTTCTTC. Its translation is CASSDSEGGEQFF.

V is TRBV28 and J is TRBJ1-6, with D unresolved. V lost 3 bases to trimming and J lost 6 bases, with 15 bases between them. CDR1 MDHEN and CDR2 SYDVKM come from the germline V gene. This CDR3 has 16 amino acids. The CDR3 reads CASSFRTGIPNSPLHF. The CDR3 DNA is TGTGCCAGCAGTTTTAGGACCGGGATACCTAATTCACCCCTCCACTTT.

In its sample, this clone was seen once. This chain uses TRBV7-3 with TRBJ1-1, with D possibly matching TRBD1 (6 bases). Trimming removed 6 bases at V and 1 base at J, with 15 bases between. CDR3 size: 15 residues. In germline, CDR1 is SGHTA, CDR2 FQGTGA. This chain's CDR3 is CASRQLGGPNTEAFF. DNA of the CDR3: TGTGCCAGCAGACAACTGGGGGGCCCGAACACTGAAGCTTTCTTT.

The chain joins TRBV4-3 to TRBJ2-1; the D gene could be TRBD1 or TRBD2 (5 bases each). Trimming removed 4 bases at V and 10 bases at J, with 14 bases between. In germline, CDR1 is LGHNA, CDR2 YSLEER. The CDR3 runs 13 residues. The CDR3 coding sequence is TGCGCCAGCAGCCCGTTCGGGGACGAGGAGCAGTTCTTC. Translated, it gives CASSPFGDEEQFF.

The chain recombines TRBV10-3 with TRBJ2-7; TRBD2 is a possible D gene (5 bases). The germline CDR1 and CDR2 sequences are ENHRY and SYGVKD. Trimming took 3 bases from V and 6 from J, leaving 15 bases between them. The CDR3 has 14 residues. As DNA, the CDR3 is TGTGCCATCAGTGACCCCGGGATTCTCGGCGAGCAGTACTTC. Amino acid sequence: CAISDPGILGEQYF.

The chain recombines TRBV7-2 with TRBJ1-1, with D possibly TRBD1 on 6 matching bases. Germline V CDR1 and CDR2: SGHTA, FQGNSA. Trimming cost V 1 base and J 11 bases, with 20 bases left between them. CDR3 length: 15 residues. As DNA, the CDR3 is TGTGCCAGCAGCTTAGGGAGTGTAGGAGGGGGGGTTGCTTTCTTT. This gives the protein CASSLGSVGGGVAFF.

The chain is built from TRBV9 and TRBJ1-2; 10 nucleotides agree with TRBD1. V was pared by 3 bases and J by 4 bases, with 3 bases of the junction left unmatched. The CDR3 covers 14 residues. CDR1 is SGDLS and CDR2 is YYNGEE in the germline V gene. CDR3 bases: TGTGCCAGCAGCGCGGGACAGGGGAGCTATGGCTACACCTTC. Translating gives CASSAGQGSYGYTF.

CDR3 DNA sequence: TGTGCCAGCAGCTTTCCTCTTTTGAACACTGAAGCTTTCTTT. It translates to CASSFPLLNTEAFF. The V call is TRBV5-6, the J call TRBJ1-1, with D hard to call. V was clipped by 2 bases and J by 0 bases, with 8 bases between them. The germline V gene has CDR1 SGHDT and CDR2 YYEEEE. CDR3 length: 14 amino acids.

The chain joins TRBV18 to TRBJ1-4; D might be TRBD1 (6 bases). Germline CDR1 reads KGHSH; CDR2 reads LQKENI. With 3 bases removed from V and 8 bases from J, the gap between germline ends came to 16 bases. CDR3 size: 15 residues. The CDR3 loop reads CASSPRGRVEEKLFF. DNA of the CDR3: TGTGCCAGCTCACCCAGGGGCAGGGTAGAAGAAAAACTGTTTTTT.

This chain links TRBV29-1 with TRBJ2-3; D unclear. The V gene lost 5 bases and the J gene lost 3 bases, with 15 bases spanning the gap. Germline V gene data show CDR1 as SQVTM and CDR2 as ANQGSEA. This CDR3 is built from 14 residues. The CDR3 spells CSVTDPLLTDTQYF. CDR3 DNA: TGCAGCGTTACGGATCCACTTTTGACAGATACGCAGTATTTT.

J is TRBJ2-4 and V is TRBV28; tentative D call: TRBD2 (5 bases). The CDR3 totals 15 residues. Germline V gene data show CDR1 as MDHEN and CDR2 as SYDVKM. Trimming pared 6 bases from V and 0 bases from J, leaving 12 bases between. The CDR3 sequence is CASSRASLAKNIQYF. The CDR3 DNA is TGTGCCAGCAGCCGAGCTAGCTTAGCCAAAAACATTCAGTACTTC. Looking up the rest from reference TRBV28 and TRBJ2-4 gives the full variable domain: DVKVTQSSRYLVKRTGEKVFLECVQDMDHENMFWYRQDPGLGLRLIYFSYDVKMKEKGDIPEGYSVSREKKERFSLILESASTNQTSMYLCASSRASLAKNIQYFGAGTRLSVL.

The gene calls are TRBV28 and TRBJ2-5; D not resolved. The CDR3 has 14 residues. Trimming left V 2 bases short and J 0 bases short, with 7 bases between. Germline CDR1 reads MDHEN; CDR2 reads SYDVKM. As DNA, the CDR3 is TGTGCCAGCAGTTTACCCCTGAACCAAGAGACCCAGTACTTC. As protein: CASSLPLNQETQYF.

CDR3 nucleotide sequence: TGTGCCAGCAGCACTGCCCCCGGGGCGGGTGAAGCTTTCTTT. Translation gives CASSTAPGAGEAFF. The V and J genes are TRBV11-3 and TRBJ1-1; perhaps TRBD1 as D (5 bases). The V end was cut by 5 bases, the J end by 7 bases, with 17 bases between. There are 14 residues in the CDR3. CDR1 and CDR2 from the germline V gene are SGHNT and YENEEA.

The rearrangement joins TRBV2 to TRBJ1-5; D is undetermined. Germline CDR1 and CDR2: SNHLY and FYNNEI. The CDR3 is 14 residues long. V lost 7 bases and J 7 bases, leaving 17 bases between the germline ends. This CDR3 reads CASTPHASSQPQHF. The CDR3 DNA is TGTGCCAGCACCCCCCACGCGAGCAGCCAGCCCCAGCATTTT.

V usage is TRBV2 and J usage is TRBJ2-5; 11 bases are a match to TRBD2. Trimming removed 7 bases from V and 1 base from J; junction bases left unmatched: 8. The CDR3 sequence is 16 residues long. The germline gives CDR1 SNHLY, CDR2 FYNNEI. The DNA for the CDR3 is TGTGCCAGCAAGCGACTAGCGGGGCCTCTCCAAGAGACCCAGTACTTC. Its translation is CASKRLAGPLQETQYF.

The V and J genes are TRBV18 and TRBJ1-5, with TRBD1 matching 8 bases. Germline V CDR1 and CDR2: KGHSH, LQKENI. The CDR3 is made up of 13 amino acids. J gave up 6 bases and V 5 bases, and 3 bases lay outside the gene matches. DNA for the CDR3: TGTGCCAGCTCAATGGACAGGGTTCAGCCCCAGCATTTT. This encodes CASSMDRVQPQHF.

V usage is TRBV11-1 and J usage is TRBJ1-6; 7 bases are shared with TRBD1. This CDR3 is built from 15 residues. In germline, CDR1 is SGHAT, CDR2 FQDESV (reference sequence). With 8 bases clipped from V and 3 bases from J, the junction kept 7 bases outside the gene matches. The DNA of the CDR3 is TGTGCCAGCGGACCGACAGGGAGCTATAATTCACCCCTCCACTTT. Its protein is CASGPTGSYNSPLHF. The whole variable domain, remainder taken from reference TRBV11-1 and TRBJ1-6, is EAEVAQSPRYKITEKSQAVAFWCDPISGHATLYWYRQILGQGPELLVQFQDESVVDDSQLPKDRFSAERLKGVDSTLKIQPAELGDSAMYLCASGPTGSYNSPLHFGNGTRLTVT.

This clone showed up just once. The chain joins TRBV4-1 to TRBJ2-7; TRBD1 matches 9 bases. In germline, CDR1 is MGHRA, CDR2 YSYEKL. J lost 4 bases, V lost 1 base, and 5 bases had no gene match. The CDR3 spans 15 residues. The chain's CDR3 is CASSQGGQGSYEQYF. The CDR3 coding sequence is TGCGCCAGCAGCCAAGGGGGACAGGGATCTTACGAGCAGTACTTC.

The rearrangement uses TRBV5-8 and TRBJ2-1; D unresolved. The CDR3 is 18 residues long. The ends were cut back, 0 bases at V and 0 bases at J, with 16 bases in the middle. Germline V gene lookup returns CDR1 SGHTS and CDR2 YDEGEE. CDR3 DNA sequence: TGTGCCAGCAGCTTGGCCTTTCGAAGGACCCACTCCTACAATGAGCAGTTCTTC. This encodes CASSLAFRRTHSYNEQFF.